A selection of T cell receptor beta chains follows, all from one sample in a study of blood T cell repertoires in COVID-19. Sequenced by immunoSEQ multiplex PCR; TCRdb stores in-frame clones only, minus some. This table holds about 74,000 clones, 80% to 90% found once. Sequenced input: peripheral blood. The receptors derive from a man aged 65-85 years with acute or convalescent COVID-19. The CDR3 runs from the conserved cysteine through the conserved F or W.

CATSRGTAATNEKLFF TRBJ1-4 TRBV15
CASSEAASGGALEQFF TRBJ2-1 TRBV6-1
CASSLRTGRSNNQPQHF TRBJ1-5 TRBV7-8
CAWSEPGQRSNQPQHF TRBJ1-5 TRBV30
CASSQGAGGPGDTQYF TRBJ2-3 TRBV18
CASLGGDRGTDTQYF TRBJ2-3 TRBV6-5
CASRLTGQAYEQYF TRBJ2-7 TRBV2
CASSRTGSRSYEQYF TRBJ2-7 TRBV2
CASSSQGLGENIQYF TRBJ2-4 TRBV19
CASSGDRTTLEAFF TRBJ1-1 TRBV9
CASSDWETPSSYNEQFF TRBJ2-1 TRBV6-1
CASSPAGSNGYTF TRBJ1-2 TRBV18
CASSHRQGWDEQYF TRBJ2-7 TRBV27
CASSDRRWGGTGELFF TRBJ2-2 TRBV2
CASSLTGSYGYTF TRBJ1-2 TRBV28
CASSQLGTATNEKLFF TRBJ1-4 TRBV5-1
CASRGEEKLFF TRBJ1-4 TRBV6-6
CVSSLLGTGGAATNEKLFF TRBJ1-4 TRBV18
CASSPTMGQTNTEAFF TRBJ1-1 TRBV7-6
CASRSGGEQFF TRBJ2-1 TRBV12-3/TRBV12-4
CASSLLLQETQYF TRBJ2-5 TRBV3-1/TRBV3-2
CASSDTRNTEAFF TRBJ1-1 TRBV19
CASRGAGTGELFF TRBJ2-2 TRBV6-1
CASRSASGTETQYF TRBJ2-5 TRBV19
CATSDSRLAGVETQYF TRBJ2-5 TRBV24-1
CASSPPAGNTEAFF TRBJ1-1 TRBV18
CASSLPTGRAFF TRBJ1-1 TRBV5-5
CASSGTGASYNEQFF TRBJ2-1 TRBV11-2
CASSYGTAPNQPQHF TRBJ1-5 TRBV6-6
CASRTGTLGTQYF TRBJ2-5 TRBV12-3/TRBV12-4
CASRAEVSYNEQFF TRBJ2-1 TRBV5-1
CAWNNLSKEKLFF TRBJ1-4 TRBV30
CASSFSSLTGGGYTF TRBJ1-2 TRBV27
CASWGQGPSNEQFF TRBJ2-1 TRBV10-2
CASKEGWGTGELFF TRBJ2-2 TRBV6-5
CASSRAGTRSDTQYF TRBJ2-3 TRBV6-5
CASSLNRGPTEAFF TRBJ1-1 TRBV6-5